Here is one T cell receptor (beta chain) with its context. The target of this receptor is not known. Per-base qualities were not stored, and no clone one base away is much larger. This record belongs to a study of blood T cell repertoires in COVID-19 (dated by TCRdb to about 2020). Notes on the research overall: Samples from collaborators originated in the United States, Italy and Spain and spanned both the acute and convalescent phases of COVID-19. The material from the prospective study consisted of cDNA or gDNA derived from T cells, B-cell-depleted T cells, or PBMCs. Subjects who had been exposed to COVID-19, were actively infected with it, or had recovered from it provided the deeply sampled blood TCRbeta repertoires that made up the dataset. The repertoires were released in a freely available public database meant as a resource for research on the immune response to SARS-CoV-2. Samples came from the ongoing ImmuneRACE study (first 160 participants) plus 1,254 subjects from 6 global collaborators. Sample metadata almost always included a de-identified subject ID, COVID-19 status, age in years and sex. Where available, HLA class I and class II types were taken from metadata supplied by the sample provider and were not determined by assay-based typing. The paper's findings and limits, for the study overall: How much clinical and demographic metadata was included differed by source and by participant, and the metadata was provided uncurated.

TCRbeta CDR3 regions were amplified from genomic DNA by means of the immunoSEQ Assay, a bias-controlled multiplex PCR. The authors' analysis ran thus. The number of nucleated cells in each sample was estimated by amplification of reference gene primers within the assay. To quantify the absolute abundance of each unique TCRbeta CDR3 rearrangement, sequence reads were collapsed and filtered. For each sample, productive Simpson clonality was calculated as the square root of Simpson's diversity index over productive rearrangements. Sourced from immuneACCESS, this table was stored by TCRdb with only in-frame sequences that have V and J called. A share of the clones is absent; for the studies checked, an unresolved V gene accounts for under half, and the remainder has no known explanation. V, J and clone size were drawn from that table, and D and trimming were deduced from the DNA. For this sample the table gives around 300,000 clones, of which 85% were detected only once. The biggest ten clones account for 10% to 15% of the sample.

Whole blood was collected in K2EDTA tubes by collaborating institutions according to the institutions' own protocols. For TCRbeta analysis, collaborator samples were shipped as frozen whole blood, as isolated PBMCs, or as DNA extracted from either sample type. V loses 0 bases at its end and J loses 3 bases; junction bases beyond the gene matches: 14. CDR1 and CDR2 are read off the germline V gene (reference sequence) as LNHNV and YYDKDF. The CDR3 starts with the cysteine, ends with the phenylalanine, and has 19 residues. Kept here is only the CDR3 DNA, which spans 57 bases and is read in frame from base 1.

Sequencing was performed on peripheral blood. The receptor was isolated from a human donor in a cohort sampled during active COVID-19. The chain employs TRBV15 and TRBJ2-1; 7 of the junction bases match TRBD1. This receptor has the CDR3 CATSRDTGLTGRNYNEQFF. The nucleotide sequence reads TGTGCCACCAGCAGAGATACGGGATTGACAGGGCGCAACTACAATGAGCAGTTCTTC.